Each of the 27 T cell receptor beta chains below was sequenced from the same sample in a study of CD8+ T cells in alopecia areata. As to treatment: oral pan-JAK inhibitor, 5-10 mg twice daily. cDNA serving as the sequencing template came from extracted, reverse transcribed RNA. Libraries were prepared by immunoSEQ multiplex PCR; TCRdb keeps only in-frame clonotypes and omits some of them. The table shows 200,000 to 250,000 clones, with 64% occurring only once. Specimen: CD4+ T cells sorted from blood, collected at week 4, from a patient treated with tofacitinib. These receptors were taken from a human donor with alopecia areata.

In regard to this clone: Other nucleotide sequences from this sample produce the same CDR3. The rearrangement joins TRBV29-1 to TRBJ1-5; D call uncertain. The length of the CDR3 is 12 residues. Trimming took 4 bases from V and 4 from J, leaving 8 bases between them. Germline lookup yields CDR1 SQVTM and CDR2 ANQGSEA. The CDR3 nucleotides are TGCAGCGTTGGGGAGGGAAATCAGCCCCAGCATTTT. It specifies CSVGEGNQPQHF. Supplemented by reference TRBV29-1 and TRBJ1-5, the full variable domain reads SAVISQKPSRDICQRGTSLTIQCQVDSQVTMMFWYRQQPGQSLTLIATANQGSEATYESGFVIDKFPISRPNLTFSTLTVSNMSPEDSSIYLCSVGEGNQPQHFGDGTRLSIL.

The sample holds a few counts of this clone. This chain links TRBV5-1 with TRBJ2-5; D is possibly TRBD1 or TRBD2 (5 bases each). Looked up from germline, CDR1 is SGHRS and CDR2 is YFSETQ. The CDR3 contains 14 residues. V dropped 5 bases and J dropped 1 base, with 12 bases sitting between them. As DNA, the CDR3 is TGCGCCAGCAGGGATGGGACGGTCCAAGAGACCCAGTACTTC. Translation gives CASRDGTVQETQYF.

This clone has more than one count but fewer than ten. The CDR3 DNA is TGCGCCAGCAGCTTGGGGAAATGGGAGCAGTTCTTC. This gives the protein CASSLGKWEQFF. The chain links TRBV5-1 to TRBJ2-1; D gene uncertain. The CDR3 spans 12 residues. CDR1 is SGHRS, CDR2 YFSETQ, per germline. Trimming took 0 bases from V and 10 from J, leaving 8 bases between them.

The chain recombines TRBV30 with TRBJ1-1; D is unclear. The germline gives CDR1 GTSNPN, CDR2 SVGIG (reference sequence). V shed 0 bases and J shed 5 bases, with 13 bases lying between them. The CDR3 is made up of 14 amino acids. The CDR3 DNA is TGTGCCTGGAGTGTACGCCTAAGGGCAACTGAAGCTTTCTTT. Residues: CAWSVRLRATEAFF.

The rearrangement links TRBV29-1 to TRBJ2-3; 8 bases are shared with TRBD1. Per germline, CDR1 SQVTM and CDR2 ANQGSEA. The length of the CDR3 is 12 residues. V shed 5 bases, J shed 6 bases, and the junction held 4 bases outside the gene matches. CDR3 sequence: CSVSSGGDTQYF. The DNA for the CDR3 is TGCAGCGTTTCATCAGGGGGCGATACGCAGTATTTT.

In the case of this clone: This CDR3 is also generated by other DNA sequences in the sample. V and J are TRBV29-1 and TRBJ1-6; D is unresolved. From germline, CDR1 is SQVTM and CDR2 ANQGSEA. This CDR3 region has 13 residues. Trimming pared 7 bases from V and 0 bases from J, leaving 7 bases between. CDR3 DNA: TGCAGCGCTCGAAGCTCCTATAATTCACCCCTCCACTTT. Amino acid sequence: CSARSSYNSPLHF.

This clone was counted between two and nine times. The V gene is TRBV29-1, the J gene TRBJ2-7, with D perhaps matching TRBD2 (6 bases). V was trimmed by 7 bases and J by 5 bases, leaving 15 bases between them. The CDR3 length is 12 residues. Germline CDR1 and CDR2: SQVTM and ANQGSEA. The CDR3 DNA reads TGCAGCGCTTTGGACCCGGGGGACGAGCAGTACTTC. The encoded protein is CSALDPGDEQYF.

The rearrangement links TRBV9 to TRBJ1-5, with TRBD1 identical over 8 bases. Germline V gene sequence: CDR1 SGDLS, CDR2 YYNGEE. The CDR3 is 16 residues long. Losses at the gene ends were 3 bases for V and 6 bases for J; bases not matched to a gene: 11. The CDR3 spells CASSAFSGDRPQPQHF. The CDR3 region has the DNA TGTGCCAGCAGCGCCTTCAGTGGGGACAGGCCTCAGCCCCAGCATTTT.

The rearrangement joins TRBV7-2 to TRBJ2-3, with 8 bases lining up with TRBD2. This CDR3 contains 19 residues. After removal of 5 bases from V and 0 bases from J, the junction contained 16 bases not matched to a gene. Germline V gene data show CDR1 as SGHTA and CDR2 as FQGNSA. The DNA for the CDR3 is TGTGCCAGCAGCCGTTATGGAGTAGCGGGGTCGGCTAGCACAGATACGCAGTATTTT. It yields the protein CASSRYGVAGSASTDTQYF. Based on the CDR3 plus reference TRBV7-2 and TRBJ2-3, the full variable domain is GAGVSQSPSNKVTEKGKDVELRCDPISGHTALYWYRQSLGQGLEFLIYFQGNSAPDKSGLPSDRFSAERTGGSVSTLTIQRTQQEDSAVYLCASSRYGVAGSASTDTQYFGPGTRLTVL.

The chain recombines TRBV2 with TRBJ1-1, with 7 bases aligning to TRBD1. Germline V lookup: CDR1 SNHLY, CDR2 FYNNEI. CDR3 size: 14 residues. Losses at the gene ends were 6 bases for V and 4 bases for J; bases not matched to a gene: 8. DNA of the CDR3: TGTGCCAGCAGGACAGGGACCGGGAGCACTGAAGCTTTCTTT. Its protein product is CASRTGTGSTEAFF.

This clone was seen a few times. The J gene is TRBJ1-5, the V gene TRBV30, with D tentatively TRBD1 (5 bases). The V end lost 3 bases, the J end lost 7 bases, and 13 bases lay between the germline ends. The germline V gene has CDR1 GTSNPN and CDR2 SVGIG (reference sequence). This CDR3 is 13 amino acids long. The CDR3 sequence: CAWSDRGSQPQHF. For the CDR3, the DNA is TGTGCCTGGAGCGACAGAGGATCCCAGCCCCAGCATTTT.

This clone was seen a handful of times. This sequence joins TRBV9 and TRBJ2-5; possibly TRBD1 for D (6 bases). Germline V gene sequence: CDR1 SGDLS, CDR2 YYNGEE. The CDR3 has 14 amino acids. Trimming left V 4 bases short and J 7 bases short, with 17 bases between. The CDR3 bases are TGTGCCAGCAGCCCCCGGACAGACGTGGGGACCCAGTACTTC. Translating gives CASSPRTDVGTQYF.

The chain carries TRBV5-6 and TRBJ1-4, with TRBD1 as a possible D gene (5 bases). V lost 0 bases, J lost 8 bases, and 14 bases lay in between. This CDR3 contains 15 residues. CDR1 and CDR2 from the germline V gene are SGHDT and YYEEEE. The CDR3 protein is CASSLGFRAGEKLFF. The CDR3, as DNA: TGTGCCAGCAGCTTGGGGTTTAGGGCAGGGGAAAAACTGTTTTTT.

This sequence joins TRBV6-1 and TRBJ1-1, with D possibly matching TRBD1 (6 bases). This CDR3 comprises 14 residues. The germline V gene encodes CDR1 MNHNS and CDR2 SASEGT. V lost 4 bases and J lost 4, with 13 bases in between. CDR3: CASSVWGRLTEAFF. The CDR3 DNA reads as TGTGCCAGCAGTGTGTGGGGGCGGCTCACTGAAGCTTTCTTT.

This sequence joins TRBV15 and TRBJ2-5; perhaps TRBD1 as D (6 bases). Trimming pared 4 bases from V and 5 bases from J, leaving 11 bases between. In germline, CDR1 is LNHNV, CDR2 YYDKDF (reference sequence). This CDR3 region has 13 residues. CDR3 sequence: CATSTNRDETQYF. The CDR3 DNA reads as TGTGCCACCAGCACTAACAGGGACGAGACCCAGTACTTC.

This chain uses TRBV29-1 with TRBJ1-2, with D perhaps matching TRBD1 (5 bases). The CDR3 is made up of 12 amino acids. Germline V gene data show CDR1 as SQVTM and CDR2 as ANQGSEA. V lost 5 bases and J 4 bases, leaving 11 bases between the germline ends. The CDR3 sequence is CSVRAGGYGYTF. CDR3 sequence (DNA): TGCAGCGTTCGGGCGGGGGGCTATGGCTACACCTTC.

The chain's CDR3 is CATRGTGGGTQYF. CDR3 DNA sequence: TGTGCCACCAGGGGGACAGGCGGGGGGACCCAGTACTTC. The chain couples TRBV15 to TRBJ2-5; possibly TRBD1 for D (8 bases). Germline CDR1 and CDR2: LNHNV and YYDKDF (reference sequence). Trimming pared 6 bases from V and 7 bases from J, leaving 15 bases between. The CDR3 is 13 residues long.

This clone was observed a few times. The chain uses TRBV29-1 and TRBJ2-7, with 7 nucleotides matching TRBD1. Germline V gene sequence: CDR1 SQVTM, CDR2 ANQGSEA. The CDR3 runs 14 residues. V gave up 5 bases and J gave up 2 bases; unmatched junction bases: 9. CDR3 DNA sequence: TGCAGCGTTTCCCTAACGACAGGGCCCTACGAGCAGTACTTC. Translated: CSVSLTTGPYEQYF.

The CDR3 DNA is TGTGCCAGCAGCTTAGTTGAGGGAACCGGGGAGCTGTTTTTT. It yields the protein CASSLVEGTGELFF. The V and J genes are TRBV7-2 and TRBJ2-2; tentative D call: TRBD2 (5 bases). Germline lookup yields CDR1 SGHTA and CDR2 FQGNSA. CDR3 length: 14 amino acids. Between the trimmed V and J ends, which lost 1 base and 5 bases, there was a span of 8 bases.

This clone has more than one count but fewer than ten. The rearrangement joins TRBV6-9 to TRBJ2-5; 9 bases align to TRBD2. The CDR3 runs to 14 residues. Trimming took 8 bases from V and 5 from J; bases not matched to a gene: 9. Germline values: CDR1 MNHGY, CDR2 SVAAGI. CDR3 residues: CASFGGGGEETQYF. CDR3 nucleotides: TGTGCCAGCTTTGGCGGCGGGGGGGAGGAGACCCAGTACTTC.

This chain connects TRBV2 to TRBJ1-5, with TRBD1 as a possible D gene (5 bases). CDR1 and CDR2 (germline): SNHLY, FYNNEI. The length of the CDR3 is 15 residues. V lost 4 bases to trimming and J lost 0 bases, with 10 bases between them. The CDR3 spells CASSVDSASNQPQHF. The CDR3 region has the DNA TGTGCCAGCAGTGTCGACAGTGCTAGCAATCAGCCCCAGCATTTT.

The chain links TRBV5-6 to TRBJ1-2; weak D call: TRBD1 (6 bases). The CDR3 spans 13 residues. The germline V and J ends were trimmed by 4 bases and 2 bases, with 9 bases remaining between them. CDR1 is SGHDT and CDR2 is YYEEEE in the germline V gene. CDR3 in amino acids: CASSNTGNYGYTF. The CDR3 bases are TGTGCCAGCAGCAATACAGGGAACTATGGCTACACCTTC.

This sequence joins TRBV18 and TRBJ2-3, with 7 bases fitting TRBD1. CDR1 is KGHSH, CDR2 LQKENI, per germline. J was trimmed by 0 bases and V by 3 bases; bases with no gene match: 6. The CDR3 sequence is 16 residues long. The CDR3 bases are TGTGCCAGCTCACCCCCCGCAGGGGGAAGCACAGATACGCAGTATTTT. As protein: CASSPPAGGSTDTQYF.

This clone has only a few counts. This sequence joins TRBV19 and TRBJ2-2, with unresolved D. The germline gives CDR1 LNHDA, CDR2 SQIVND (reference sequence). The CDR3 sequence is 13 residues long. Trimming shortened V by 11 bases and J by 2 bases, and 12 bases separated the two germline ends. The CDR3 DNA reads as TGTGCCGCCGACCAAGGAAACACCGGGGAGCTGTTTTTT. It translates to CAADQGNTGELFF. Full variable domain (rest looked up from reference TRBV19 and TRBJ2-2): DGGITQSPKYLFRKEGQNVTLSCEQNLNHDAMYWYRQDPGQGLRLIYYSQIVNDFQKGDIAEGYSVSREKKESFPLTVTSAQKNPTAFYLCAADQGNTGELFFGEGSRLTVL.

In regard to this clone: The CDR3 does not end in the conserved phenylalanine or tryptophan, so this is likely a read error. It is unclear where the CDR3 begins or ends on the DNA, so no DNA is shown, and the CDR3 is as TCRdb lists it. The V and J genes are TRBV29-1 and TRBJ2-3. The CDR3 length equals 9 residues, ends included. Per the germline V gene, CDR1 is SQVTM and CDR2 is ANQGSEA. The CDR3: CSVEDRSAL.

J is TRBJ1-1 and V is TRBV29-1, with D hard to call. The V end lost 4 bases, the J end lost 7 bases, and 7 bases lay between the germline ends. The germline V gene encodes CDR1 SQVTM and CDR2 ANQGSEA. CDR3 length: 10 residues. The CDR3 is CSVGSIEAFF. The CDR3 bases are TGCAGCGTTGGCAGCATTGAAGCTTTCTTT. Together with reference TRBV29-1 and TRBJ1-1, the CDR3 gives the full variable domain: SAVISQKPSRDICQRGTSLTIQCQVDSQVTMMFWYRQQPGQSLTLIATANQGSEATYESGFVIDKFPISRPNLTFSTLTVSNMSPEDSSIYLCSVGSIEAFFGQGTRLTVV.

V is TRBV5-1 and J is TRBJ2-5; D may be TRBD1 (5 bases). CDR3 size: 15 residues. V was trimmed by 7 bases and J by 3 bases, leaving 19 bases between them. Germline V gives CDR1 SGHRS, CDR2 YFSETQ. The CDR3 sequence: CASAATAHREETQYF. The DNA of the CDR3 is TGCGCCAGCGCCGCGACAGCCCATAGAGAAGAGACCCAGTACTTC.